This T cell receptor beta chain was recorded in a study of blood T cell repertoires in COVID-19. Looking at the study overall: Sources were T cells, B-cell-depleted T cells, or PBMCs; the material itself was cDNA or gDNA.

Germline V CDR1 and CDR2: SGHKS, YYEKEE (reference sequence). The germline V and J ends were trimmed by 5 bases and 5 bases, with 7 bases remaining between them. This CDR3 has 11 residues. Authors' processing steps: Nucleated cell counts were estimated from reference gene primer amplification. The table came from immunoSEQ multiplex PCR; TCRdb's copy has only in-frame clones and leaves some out. The V and J calls and the clone size are those of that table, but D and trimming were determined from the DNA. The table shows about 280,000 clones, with 80% to 95% occurring only once. This study enrolled people aged 18 to 89 from around 25 US geographic areas. No more than 2 weeks before study entry, exposed participants had met a case of COVID-19.

This TCR derives from a man aged 40-50 years who had been exposed to COVID-19. V gene TRBV5-5 combines with J gene TRBJ2-5; D ambiguous. Sequencing used PBMCs or T cells enriched from blood (not recorded which). DNA for the CDR3: TGTGCCAGCAGTACGGTGGAGACCCAGTACTTC. Protein product: CASSTVETQYF.